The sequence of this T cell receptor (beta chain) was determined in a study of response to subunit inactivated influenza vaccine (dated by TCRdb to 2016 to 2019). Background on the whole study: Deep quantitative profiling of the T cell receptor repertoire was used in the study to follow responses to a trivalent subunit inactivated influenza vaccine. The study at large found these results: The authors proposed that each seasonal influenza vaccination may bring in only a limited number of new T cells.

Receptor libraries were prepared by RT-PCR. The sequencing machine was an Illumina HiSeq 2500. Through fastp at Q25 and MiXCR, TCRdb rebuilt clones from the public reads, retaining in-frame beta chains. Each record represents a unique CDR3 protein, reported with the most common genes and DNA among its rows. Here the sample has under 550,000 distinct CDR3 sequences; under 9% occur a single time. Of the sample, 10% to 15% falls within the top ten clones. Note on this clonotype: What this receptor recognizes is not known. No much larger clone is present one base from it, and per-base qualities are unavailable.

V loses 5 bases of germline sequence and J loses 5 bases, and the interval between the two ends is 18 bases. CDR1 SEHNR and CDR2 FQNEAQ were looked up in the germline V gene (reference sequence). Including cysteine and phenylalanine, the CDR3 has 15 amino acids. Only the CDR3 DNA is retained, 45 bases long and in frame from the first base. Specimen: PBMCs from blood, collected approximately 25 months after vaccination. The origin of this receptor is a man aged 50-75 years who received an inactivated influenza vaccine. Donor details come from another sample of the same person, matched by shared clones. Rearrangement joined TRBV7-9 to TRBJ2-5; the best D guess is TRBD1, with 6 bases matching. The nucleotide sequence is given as TGTGCCAGCAGCCAAACCCTCAGGGGCTCGGAGACCCAGTACTTC. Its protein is CASSQTLRGSETQYF.